The 23 T cell receptor beta chains given below trace back to one sample, sequenced in a study of human T cells and chemical hapten exposure. The time point was: patch test 3, about 24 weeks after DPC sensitization. Treatment given: therapeutic diphenylcyclopropenone sensitization with weekly scalp DPC. TCRdb ran MiXCR on the RACE reads and lists one entry per CDR3 protein. The table lists some 60,000 distinct CDR3 sequences, roughly 12% of them singletons. The sequences come from whole blood, collected in connection with sensitization to the hapten diphenylcyclopropenone (DPC). The source is a man aged 25-40 years with alopecia areata. Some clones in this sample may be carry-over from other donors' samples.

This chain uses TRBV28 with TRBJ2-1; TRBD1 agrees at 7 bases. Germline V gene data show CDR1 as MDHEN and CDR2 as SYDVKM. This CDR3 is 15 amino acids long. Unmatched junction bases numbered 3, after V lost 2 bases and J lost 2 bases. DNA of the CDR3: TGTGCCAGCAGTTTAGTGGGACAGACCTACAATGAGCAGTTCTTC. It translates to CASSLVGQTYNEQFF.

This clonotype was found many times. The chain employs TRBV24-1 and TRBJ1-5, with D perhaps matching TRBD1 (6 bases). The length of the CDR3 is 16 residues. The germline CDR1 and CDR2 sequences are KGHDR and SFDVKD. V lost 9 bases to trimming and J lost 4 bases, with 21 bases between them. CDR3 amino acids: CATQRGGREKNQPQHF. For the CDR3, the DNA is TGTGCCACCCAGCGAGGGGGTAGGGAAAAGAATCAGCCCCAGCATTTT.

This clonotype has at least ten counts. The chain combines TRBV7-9 with TRBJ2-7; unclear D gene. Germline CDR1 and CDR2: SEHNR and FQNEAQ (reference sequence). This CDR3 is built from 15 residues. Trimming pared 5 bases from V and 2 bases from J, leaving 16 bases between. The CDR3 spells CASSARKSGTYEQYF. The CDR3 region has the DNA TGTGCCAGCAGCGCCAGAAAATCCGGAACCTACGAGCAGTACTTC.

This clonotype was picked up many times. This sequence joins TRBV30 and TRBJ2-5, with 11 nucleotides matching TRBD2. The V gene's germline CDR1 is GTSNPN and CDR2 SVGIG (reference sequence). Trimming cost V 4 bases and J 6 bases; bases outside gene matches: 10. This CDR3 comprises 15 residues. CDR3 nucleotides: TGTGCCTGGAATCAGTTAGCGGGGGGGCCGAAGACCCAGTACTTC. It is translated as CAWNQLAGGPKTQYF.

V is TRBV6-2 or TRBV6-3 and J is TRBJ2-3, with 16 bases fitting TRBD2. The CDR3 is 17 residues long. CDR1 and CDR2 (germline): MNHEY, SVGEGT. J was trimmed by 7 bases and V by 6 bases; bases with no gene match: 10. DNA for the CDR3: TGTGCCAGCAGGGAGGGACTAGCGGGGGGGCCGAGGAATACGCAGTATTTT. Its translation: CASREGLAGGPRNTQYF.

V usage is TRBV29-1 and J usage is TRBJ1-2; D call uncertain. The CDR3 loop spans 11 amino acids. Germline CDR1 SQVTM, CDR2 ANQGSEA. The germline V and J ends were trimmed by 5 bases and 5 bases, with 9 bases remaining between them. The CDR3 DNA reads TGCAGCGTTACCCACAGATATGGCTACACCTTC. The encoded protein is CSVTHRYGYTF.

As regards this clonotype: A clone one base away is much larger, so this may be a read error. V and J are TRBV11-2 and TRBJ1-2; D remains ambiguous. Deletions cut 5 bases from V and 0 bases from J, with 7 bases between. The germline gives CDR1 SGHAT, CDR2 FQNNGV. There are 13 residues in the CDR3. CDR3 in amino acids: CASSLQSNYGYTF. In DNA form, the CDR3 reads TGTGCCAGCAGCCTGCAGTCTAACTATGGCTACACCTTC.

This clonotype was found many times. The chain recombines TRBV7-3 with TRBJ1-1; D call uncertain. Trimming took off 2 bases at V and 2 bases at J, with 6 bases between the two ends. Germline lookup yields CDR1 SGHTA and CDR2 FQGTGA. The CDR3 spans 13 residues. The CDR3 bases are TGTGCCAGCAGCTTATCACTTAACACTGAAGCTTTCTTT. Residues: CASSLSLNTEAFF.

This clonotype was picked up many times. The V gene is TRBV7-9, the J gene TRBJ2-2; TRBD2 aligns across 13 bases. J lost 0 bases, V lost 1 base, and 8 bases had no gene match. The CDR3 covers 20 residues. Germline CDR1 and CDR2: SEHNR and FQNEAQ (reference sequence). The DNA for the CDR3 is TGTGCCAGCAGCTTAGGCGGGACTAGCGGGGTCAACTCGAACACCGGGGAGCTGTTTTTT. Translation gives CASSLGGTSGVNSNTGELFF.

The table lists this clonotype with a few counts. The chain employs TRBV20-1 and TRBJ2-2; a weak D match, TRBD1 (6 bases). Trimming pared 3 bases from V and 3 bases from J, leaving 14 bases between. This CDR3 has 15 residues. Germline lookup yields CDR1 DFQATT and CDR2 SNEGSKA (reference sequence). CDR3 in DNA: TGCAGTGCTAGCATAAGGGACATTTACACCGGGGAGCTGTTTTTT. Its protein is CSASIRDIYTGELFF.

Regarding this clonotype: Its ends do not fully match the called genes, so a read error is possible. The J gene is TRBJ2-7, the V gene TRBV11-2; D remains unclear. The CDR3 totals 13 residues. Germline CDR1 reads SGHAT; CDR2 reads FQNNGV. Written as DNA, the CDR3 is TGTGCCAGCAGCTCGTCGTCGGCCTACAAGCAGTACTTC. It specifies CASSSSSAYKQYF.

This clonotype occurred a few times. The chain has TRBV9 and TRBJ1-5; D remains ambiguous. Germline lookup yields CDR1 SGDLS and CDR2 YYNGEE. Trimming removed 3 bases at V and 0 bases at J, with 7 bases between. CDR3 length: 14 residues. CDR3 sequence: CASSDTYSNQPQHF. The CDR3 DNA reads as TGTGCCAGCAGCGATACGTATAGCAATCAGCCCCAGCATTTT.

This clonotype appeared a few times. The CDR3 reads CSARDQGFGYTF. CDR3 sequence (DNA): TGCAGTGCTAGAGATCAAGGCTTTGGCTACACCTTC. The rearrangement joins TRBV20-1 to TRBJ1-2, with no clear D. V was shortened by 0 bases and J by 7 bases, with 9 bases between the two germline ends. CDR3 size: 12 residues. Germline assignment: CDR1 DFQATT and CDR2 SNEGSKA (reference sequence).

This clonotype was observed at least ten times. This chain joins TRBV29-1 and TRBJ1-5, with 8 bases lining up with TRBD1. CDR1 is SQVTM and CDR2 is ANQGSEA in the germline V gene. This CDR3 region has 14 residues. The V segment lost 7 bases and the J segment 3 bases; nucleotides outside the gene matches: 8. CDR3 sequence: CSAIGTGANQPQHF. Here the CDR3 DNA reads TGCAGCGCTATCGGGACAGGCGCCAATCAGCCCCAGCATTTT.

As to this clonotype: At one boundary the junction diverges from the germline segment, which might be a read error. The chain combines TRBV9 with TRBJ1-6; tentative D call: TRBD1 (5 bases). The CDR3 extends over 14 amino acids. Germline assignment: CDR1 SGDLS and CDR2 YYNGEE. The DNA of the CDR3 is TGTGTCAGCAGCGTAGGGGCAGCGAATTCACCCCTCCACTTT. Translated: CVSSVGAANSPLHF.

V and J are TRBV12-3 or TRBV12-4 and TRBJ2-3; 12 positions agree with TRBD2. V gave up 6 bases and J gave up 2 bases; unmatched junction bases: 6. The CDR3 covers 16 residues. DNA for the CDR3: TGTGCCAGCAGGACTAGCGGGGGAACCTCCACAGATACGCAGTATTTT. Its protein is CASRTSGGTSTDTQYF.

This clonotype was seen ten or more times. The chain has TRBV27 and TRBJ1-1; D unclear. The CDR3 has 12 residues. Trimming cost V 6 bases and J 5 bases, with 10 bases left between them. Germline lookup yields CDR1 MNHEY and CDR2 SMNVEV (reference sequence). The chain's CDR3 is CASRAVGTEAFF. The CDR3 DNA reads as TGTGCCAGCAGAGCAGTGGGGACTGAAGCTTTCTTT.

This clonotype occurred many times. One end of the junction is discordant with germline, which a read error may explain. V gene TRBV7-3 combines with J gene TRBJ1-1; maybe TRBD1 (5 bases). Looked up from germline, CDR1 is SGHTA and CDR2 is FQGTGA. There are 14 residues in the CDR3. CDR3 amino acids: CASSLSQGNTEAFF. In DNA, the CDR3 is TGTGCCAGCAGTTTAAGCCAGGGTAACACTGAAGCTTTCTTT.

This clonotype was recorded at least ten times. The rearrangement joins TRBV6-5 to TRBJ1-1, with a possible D match to TRBD1 (5 bases). Germline CDR1 reads MNHEY; CDR2 reads SVGAGI. Trimming left V 4 bases short and J 8 bases short, with 20 bases between. The CDR3 is 15 amino acids. CDR3 in DNA: TGTGCCAGCAGTTCCTTTCTGTCTGCGGGGGGAGAAGCTTTCTTT. Translation: CASSSFLSAGGEAFF.

At least ten counts were recorded for this clonotype. The gene calls are TRBV27 and TRBJ1-2, with D tentatively TRBD1 (6 bases). Between the trimmed V and J ends, which lost 6 bases and 0 bases, there was a span of 26 bases. Per germline, CDR1 MNHEY and CDR2 SMNVEV (reference sequence). This CDR3 contains 19 residues. CDR3 sequence: CASRTIAGVPKASNYGYTF. CDR3 in DNA: TGTGCCAGCAGAACCATCGCAGGGGTACCAAAAGCATCTAACTATGGCTACACCTTC.

This clonotype was detected ten times or more. J is TRBJ2-7 and V is TRBV4-1; D could derive from TRBD1 or TRBD2 (5 bases each). The germline V gene has CDR1 MGHRA and CDR2 YSYEKL. The CDR3 is made up of 17 amino acids. Trimming removed 3 bases from V and 2 bases from J, with 20 bases in between. The CDR3 nucleotides read TGCGCCAGCAGCCACCGACACACCGGGACCGAGACCTACGAGCAGTACTTC. It specifies CASSHRHTGTETYEQYF.

The sample holds many counts of this clonotype. V and J are TRBV5-4 and TRBJ1-6; D not resolved. The CDR3 consists of 12 residues. V lost 4 bases and J lost 4, with 3 bases in between. Germline values: CDR1 SGHNT, CDR2 YYREEE (reference sequence). The CDR3 protein is CASSAYNSPLHF. Written as DNA, the CDR3 is TGTGCCAGCAGCGCATATAATTCACCCCTCCACTTT.

This clonotype was found many times. The chain carries TRBV5-1 and TRBJ2-5; D is unclear. Trimming removed 3 bases from V and 4 bases from J, with 13 bases in between. Germline V gene data show CDR1 as SGHRS and CDR2 as YFSETQ. CDR3 length equals 14 residues. The CDR3: CASSSAPSLETQYF. CDR3 coding DNA: TGCGCCAGCAGCTCGGCGCCCTCATTAGAGACCCAGTACTTC.